This is a list of T cell receptor beta chains from one sample in a study of PD-1 blockade in classical Hodgkin lymphoma. The assay was immunoSEQ multiplex PCR, and TCRdb's table has in-frame clones only and misses some. The repertoire consists of some 63,000 clones, with roughly 90% occurring once and the leading ten covering 9.7%. Sample: peripheral blood mononuclear cells (PBMCs), taken at baseline. These receptors came from a human donor with classical Hodgkin lymphoma. CDR3s include the opening cysteine and the closing phenylalanine or tryptophan. A D gene is named only where the DNA matches it firmly. Clone sizes are given selectively: once, few, many, or a class where the clone is expanded.

CASGLVADEQGWWWLYGYTF	TGTGCTAGTGGTTTGGTAGCGGACGAACAGGGTTGGTGGTGGCTCTATGGCTACACCTTC	-	TRBV12-5	TRBJ1-2	-
CASSLPGGREKLFF	TGTGCCAGCAGCTTACCGGGGGGCAGGGAAAAACTGTTTTTT	-	TRBV7-2	TRBJ1-4	-
CASSSGRNEKLFF	TGTGCCAGCAGCTCGGGACGGAATGAAAAACTGTTTTTT	-	TRBV11-2	TRBJ1-4	-
CAWSVKGRANTEAFF	TGTGCCTGGAGTGTAAAGGGCCGGGCGAACACTGAAGCTTTCTTT	-	TRBV30	TRBJ1-1	-
CASSFRLSAYEQYF	TGTGCCAGCAGTTTTAGACTAAGCGCCTACGAGCAGTACTTC	-	TRBV28	TRBJ2-7	once
CASSQEKRPYNEQFF	TGCGCCAGCAGCCAAGAAAAGCGGCCCTACAATGAGCAGTTCTTC	-	TRBV4-1	TRBJ2-1	-
CASSGTGGHTGELFF	TGTGCCAGCAGTGGGACAGGGGGCCACACCGGGGAGCTGTTTTTT	TRBD1	TRBV28	TRBJ2-2	-
CASSLAGGAGEQYF	TGTGCCAGCAGCTTGGCAGGGGGAGCTGGCGAGCAGTACTTC	TRBD1	TRBV5-4	TRBJ2-7	few
CASSESSQGVGISYNEQFF	TGTGCCAGCAGTGAATCCAGTCAGGGGGTCGGGATCAGCTACAATGAGCAGTTCTTC	TRBD1	TRBV6-1	TRBJ2-1	-
CASSESRNPPRLETQYF	TGTGCCAGCAGTGAATCAAGGAACCCACCGCGTCTGGAGACCCAGTACTTC	-	TRBV6-1	TRBJ2-5	-
CASSPSGTPGGYGYTF	TGTGCCAGCAGCCCATCCGGGACCCCCGGCGGCTATGGCTACACCTTC	-	TRBV7-8	TRBJ1-2	once
CASSPGGLAGLPSSYEQYF	TGTGCCAGCTCACCAGGGGGGCTAGCGGGCCTCCCGAGCTCCTACGAGCAGTACTTC	TRBD2	TRBV18	TRBJ2-7	-
CASSSNTDTQYF	TGTGCCAGCAGCTCTAACACAGATACGCAGTATTTT	-	TRBV11-3	TRBJ2-3	-
CASSYGLVQPYNEQFF	TGTGCCAGCAGCTATGGACTAGTTCAACCCTACAATGAGCAGTTCTTC	TRBD2	TRBV11-2	TRBJ2-1	-
CASRTSGTGRGETQYF	TGTGCCAGCAGAACCTCGGGTACGGGGCGAGGGGAGACCCAGTACTTC	-	TRBV7-9	TRBJ2-5	once
CASSLSQGVLSYEQYF	TGTGCCAGCAGTTTAAGCCAGGGGGTCCTCTCCTACGAGCAGTACTTC	TRBD1	TRBV28	TRBJ2-7	once
CASSGLAGNLETQYF	TGCGCCAGCAGTGGGCTAGCGGGAAATTTGGAGACCCAGTACTTC	TRBD2	TRBV4-1	TRBJ2-5	-
CASSLEGANYEQYF	TGTGCCAGCAGCTTAGAGGGGGCGAACTACGAGCAGTACTTC	TRBD1	TRBV7-2	TRBJ2-7	once
CASSLATDTQYF	TGTGCCAGCAGTTTAGCGACAGATACGCAGTATTTT	-	TRBV28	TRBJ2-3	-
CASKVLQGPYEQYF	TGTGCCAGCAAGGTTCTACAGGGCCCCTACGAGCAGTACTTC	-	TRBV2	TRBJ2-7	few
CASSLVWAKQETQYF	TGTGCCAGCAGCTTAGTGTGGGCAAAACAAGAGACCCAGTACTTC	-	TRBV11-2	TRBJ2-5	-
CASSRLQRGADNEQFF	TGTGCTAGCAGCAGACTCCAGCGGGGGGCCGACAATGAGCAGTTCTTC	TRBD2	TRBV7-7	TRBJ2-1	once
CASSVIQGANTEAFF	TGTGCCAGCAGCGTAATACAGGGGGCGAACACTGAAGCTTTCTTT	TRBD1	TRBV9	TRBJ1-1	few
CASSLEARGRGHTNEQFF	TGTGCCAGCAGCTTAGAGGCCAGGGGGCGCGGGCACACTAATGAGCAGTTCTTC	TRBD1	TRBV7-6	TRBJ2-1	-
CASSLVSRPNNEQFF	TGTGCCAGCAGTTTAGTATCGCGGCCTAACAATGAGCAGTTCTTC	-	TRBV28	TRBJ2-1	few
CASSLVTEQETQYF	TGTGCCAGCAGCTTGGTTACGGAACAAGAGACCCAGTACTTC	-	TRBV5-6	TRBJ2-5	-
CASSFGLDRGEQYF	TGTGCCAGCAGCTTCGGTCTCGACAGGGGCGAGCAGTACTTC	TRBD1	TRBV11-1	TRBJ2-7	-
CASSLTVGPSGANVLTF	TGTGCCAGCAGCTTAACGGTGGGCCCCTCTGGGGCCAACGTCCTGACTTTC	-	TRBV7-3	TRBJ2-6	few
CASSLPLGTGENQPQHF	TGTGCCAGCAGCTTACCTCTCGGGACAGGGGAAAATCAGCCCCAGCATTTT	-	TRBV12-1	TRBJ1-5	-
CASSLGTGNNEQFF	TGTGCCAGCAGCTTGGGGACAGGAAACAATGAGCAGTTCTTC	TRBD1	TRBV5-4	TRBJ2-1	-
CASSLRSASSYNEQFF	TGTGCCAGCAGCTTACGTAGCGCTAGCTCCTACAATGAGCAGTTCTTC	-	TRBV11-3	TRBJ2-1	-
CASSWSLGGEKLFF	TGTGCCAGCAGTTGGTCCCTCGGGGGGGAAAAACTGTTTTTT	-	TRBV27	TRBJ1-4	-
CASSGGQGYEQYF	TGTGCCAGCAGTGGGGGACAGGGCTACGAGCAGTACTTC	TRBD1	TRBV2	TRBJ2-7	-
CASSLDTGSGANVLTF	TGTGCCAGCAGCTTAGATACAGGTTCTGGGGCCAACGTCCTGACTTTC	-	TRBV11-2	TRBJ2-6	-
CASSLSWGDNPHTGELFF	TGTGCCAGCAGTTTATCTTGGGGGGACAACCCCCACACCGGGGAGCTGTTTTTT	-	TRBV28	TRBJ2-2	-
CASSHRRGTDTQYF	TGTGCCAGCAGCCACCGACGGGGAACAGATACGCAGTATTTT	-	TRBV9	TRBJ2-3	-
CASSIGGVTGELFF	TGTGCCAGTAGTATAGGTGGGGTTACCGGGGAGCTGTTTTTT	-	TRBV19	TRBJ2-2	-
CASSLGGTTVYTDTQYF	TGTGCCAGCAGCTTAGGGGGCACGACAGTCTACACAGATACGCAGTATTTT	-	TRBV7-2	TRBJ2-3	-
CASSATWDRPYEQYF	TGTGCCAGCAGCGCAACCTGGGACAGACCCTACGAGCAGTACTTC	TRBD1	TRBV9	TRBJ2-7	-
CATREGPGGVEDSTIYF	TGTGCCACCAGGGAGGGGCCGGGGGGCGTCGAGGACAGTACCATATATTTT	-	TRBV15	TRBJ1-3	-
CASSESVGSNTGELFF	TGCGCCAGCAGTGAGTCGGTCGGATCGAACACCGGGGAGCTGTTTTTT	-	TRBV10-2	TRBJ2-2	-
CASMMSLAKNIQYF	TGTGCCAGCATGATGTCTCTAGCCAAAAACATTCAGTACTTC	-	TRBV2	TRBJ2-4	-
CASSYNGGYTF	TGTGCCAGCAGTTATAACGGGGGCTACACCTTC	-	TRBV28	TRBJ1-2	-
CASEQAWNTEAFF	TGTGCCAGTGAACAAGCTTGGAACACTGAAGCTTTCTTT	-	TRBV28	TRBJ1-1	-
CSVVLAGAVFF	TGCAGCGTCGTATTAGCGGGAGCGGTGTTCTTC	TRBD2	TRBV29-1	TRBJ2-1	-
CATGSGITDTQYF	TGTGCCACAGGGAGCGGGATCACAGATACGCAGTATTTT	TRBD2	TRBV10-3	TRBJ2-3	-
CASSPSQGRRGDYGYTF	TGTGCCAGCAGCCCCTCACAGGGAAGGCGCGGAGACTATGGCTACACCTTC	-	TRBV27	TRBJ1-2	once
CASSEGWDNEQFF	TGTGCCAGCAGTGAAGGGTGGGACAATGAGCAGTTCTTC	-	TRBV2	TRBJ2-1	-
CATTTGGSLYGYTF	TGTGCCACAACGACAGGGGGCAGTCTCTATGGCTACACCTTC	TRBD1	TRBV28	TRBJ1-2	-
CASTLGAPRRLAGGNEQFF	TGTGCCAGTACCCTTGGGGCGCCTAGAAGACTAGCGGGGGGCAATGAGCAGTTCTTC	TRBD2	TRBV19	TRBJ2-1	-
CASSQERTGLGYGYTF	TGCGCCAGCAGCCAAGAGAGGACAGGGTTGGGCTATGGCTACACCTTC	TRBD1	TRBV4-1	TRBJ1-2	-
CASSSVADTQYF	TGTGCCAGCTCATCCGTAGCGGATACGCAGTATTTT	-	TRBV18	TRBJ2-3	-
CASSEHRTGGVQPQHF	TGTGCCAGCAGTGAGCACCGGACAGGGGGCGTTCAGCCCCAGCATTTT	TRBD1	TRBV2	TRBJ1-5	-
CASRYPGLENTGELFF	TGTGCCAGCAGATACCCGGGACTCGAGAACACCGGGGAGCTGTTTTTT	-	TRBV25-1	TRBJ2-2	-
CASSGQEKTQYF	TGTGCCAGCTCGGGTCAGGAAAAGACCCAGTACTTC	-	TRBV28	TRBJ2-5	-
CASSLSKGALAHETQYF	TGTGCCAGCAGCTTGTCGAAGGGGGCCCTGGCTCACGAGACCCAGTACTTC	TRBD1	TRBV11-2	TRBJ2-5	once